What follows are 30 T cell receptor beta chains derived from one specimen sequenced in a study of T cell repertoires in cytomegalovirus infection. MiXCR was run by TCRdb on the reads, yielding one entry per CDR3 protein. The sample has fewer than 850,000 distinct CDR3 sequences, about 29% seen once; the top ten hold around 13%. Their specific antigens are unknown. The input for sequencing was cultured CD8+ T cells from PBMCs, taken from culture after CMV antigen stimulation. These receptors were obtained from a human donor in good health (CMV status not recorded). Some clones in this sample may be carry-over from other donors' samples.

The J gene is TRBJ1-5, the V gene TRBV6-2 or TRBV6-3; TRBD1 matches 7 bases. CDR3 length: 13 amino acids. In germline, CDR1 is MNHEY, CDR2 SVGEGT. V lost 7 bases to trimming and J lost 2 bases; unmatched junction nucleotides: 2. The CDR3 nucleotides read TGTGCCAGCATCGGACAGGGCAATCAGCCCCAGCATTTT. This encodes CASIGQGNQPQHF.

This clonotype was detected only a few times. The CDR3 region is CASRRGQGAPTNEKLFF. CDR3 bases: TGTGCCAGCAGGAGGGGACAGGGGGCGCCGACTAATGAAAAACTGTTTTTT. The chain employs TRBV12-3 or TRBV12-4 and TRBJ1-4; TRBD1 agrees at 12 bases. The CDR3 is 17 residues long. Germline trimming cut 6 bases from V and 2 bases from J; bases unmatched to any gene: 7.

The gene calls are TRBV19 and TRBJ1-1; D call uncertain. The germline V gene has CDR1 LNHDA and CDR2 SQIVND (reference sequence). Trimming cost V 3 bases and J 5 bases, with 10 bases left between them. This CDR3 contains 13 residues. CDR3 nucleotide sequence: TGTGCCAGTAGTATTACTATAAGGACTGAAGCTTTCTTT. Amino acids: CASSITIRTEAFF.

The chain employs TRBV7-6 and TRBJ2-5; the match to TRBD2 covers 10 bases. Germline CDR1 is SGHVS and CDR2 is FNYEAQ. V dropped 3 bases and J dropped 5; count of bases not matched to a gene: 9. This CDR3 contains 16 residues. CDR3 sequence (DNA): TGTGCCAGCAGCTTCGGCCTAGCGGGGGAAGGGGAGACCCAGTACTTC. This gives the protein CASSFGLAGEGETQYF. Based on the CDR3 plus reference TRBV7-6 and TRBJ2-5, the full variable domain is GAGVSQSPRYKVTKRGQDVALRCDPISGHVSLYWYRQALGQGPEFLTYFNYEAQQDKSGLPNDRFSAERPEGSISTLTIQRTEQRDSAMYRCASSFGLAGEGETQYFGPGTRLLVL.

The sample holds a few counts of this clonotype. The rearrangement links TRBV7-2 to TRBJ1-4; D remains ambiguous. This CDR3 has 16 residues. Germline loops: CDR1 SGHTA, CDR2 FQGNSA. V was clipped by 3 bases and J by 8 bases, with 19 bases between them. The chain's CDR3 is CASSLGLRTFQEKLFF. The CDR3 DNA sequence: TGTGCCAGCAGCTTGGGGTTACGAACGTTCCAAGAAAAACTGTTTTTT.

The CDR3 DNA is TGTGCCAGCGGAGCGGGGGGGTTTAAAGTTGACGAGCAGTTCTTC. Translating gives CASGAGGFKVDEQFF. The chain couples TRBV2 to TRBJ2-1, with TRBD2 matching over 10 bases. The CDR3 runs 15 residues. Germline V gene lookup returns CDR1 SNHLY and CDR2 FYNNEI. Trimming cost V 8 bases and J 10 bases; bases outside gene matches: 14.

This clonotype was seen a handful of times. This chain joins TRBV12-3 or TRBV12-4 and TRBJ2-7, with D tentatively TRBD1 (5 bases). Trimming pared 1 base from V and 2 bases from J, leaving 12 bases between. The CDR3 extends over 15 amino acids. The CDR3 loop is CASSLEGRVPYEQYF. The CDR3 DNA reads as TGTGCCAGCAGTTTAGAGGGCAGGGTACCCTACGAGCAGTACTTC.

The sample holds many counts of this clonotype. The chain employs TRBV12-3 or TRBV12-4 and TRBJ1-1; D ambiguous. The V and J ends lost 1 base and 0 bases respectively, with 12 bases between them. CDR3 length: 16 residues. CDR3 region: CASSLGAALMNTEAFF. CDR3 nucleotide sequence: TGTGCCAGCAGTTTAGGGGCAGCCCTAATGAACACTGAAGCTTTCTTT.

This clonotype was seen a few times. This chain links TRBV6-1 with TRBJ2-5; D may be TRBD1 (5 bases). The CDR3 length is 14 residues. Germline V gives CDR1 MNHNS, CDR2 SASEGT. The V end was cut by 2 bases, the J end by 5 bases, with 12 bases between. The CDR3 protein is CASSEHVWGETQYF. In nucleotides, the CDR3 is TGTGCCAGCAGTGAACATGTATGGGGCGAGACCCAGTACTTC.

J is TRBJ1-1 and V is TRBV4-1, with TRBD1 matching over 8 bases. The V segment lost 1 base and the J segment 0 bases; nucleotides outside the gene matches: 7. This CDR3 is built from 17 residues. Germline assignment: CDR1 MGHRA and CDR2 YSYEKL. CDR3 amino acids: CASSQVRGQGLNTEAFF. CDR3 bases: TGCGCCAGCAGCCAAGTAAGAGGACAGGGATTGAACACTGAAGCTTTCTTT.

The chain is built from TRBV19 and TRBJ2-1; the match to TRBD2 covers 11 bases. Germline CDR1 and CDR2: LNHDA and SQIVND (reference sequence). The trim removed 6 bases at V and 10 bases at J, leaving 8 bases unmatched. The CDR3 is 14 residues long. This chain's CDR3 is CASSLPGLADEQFF. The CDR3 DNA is TGTGCCAGTAGCCTACCGGGACTAGCGGACGAGCAGTTCTTC.

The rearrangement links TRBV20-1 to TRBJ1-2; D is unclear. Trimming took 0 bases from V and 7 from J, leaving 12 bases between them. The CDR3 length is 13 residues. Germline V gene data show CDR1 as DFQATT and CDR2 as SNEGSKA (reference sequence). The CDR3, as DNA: TGCAGTGCTAGAGATCATGACCTGGGTGGCTACACCTTC. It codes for CSARDHDLGGYTF.

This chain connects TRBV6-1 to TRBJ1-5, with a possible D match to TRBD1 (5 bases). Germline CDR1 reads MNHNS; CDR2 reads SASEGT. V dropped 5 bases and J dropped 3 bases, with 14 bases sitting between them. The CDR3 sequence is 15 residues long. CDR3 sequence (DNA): TGTGCCAGCAGTTGGGCAGGGAATATCAATCAGCCCCAGCATTTT. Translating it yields CASSWAGNINQPQHF.

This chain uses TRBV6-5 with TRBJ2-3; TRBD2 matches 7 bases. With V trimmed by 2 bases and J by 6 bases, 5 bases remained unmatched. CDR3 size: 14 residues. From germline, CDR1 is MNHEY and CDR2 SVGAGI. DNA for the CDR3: TGTGCCAGCAGTTACGGGCGGGGGAGGGATACGCAGTATTTT. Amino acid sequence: CASSYGRGRDTQYF.

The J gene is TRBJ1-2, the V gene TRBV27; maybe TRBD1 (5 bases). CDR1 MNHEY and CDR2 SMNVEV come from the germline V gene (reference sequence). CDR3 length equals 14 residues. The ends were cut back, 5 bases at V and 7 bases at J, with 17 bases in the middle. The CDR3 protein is CASSPDGGFFGYTF. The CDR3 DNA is TGTGCCAGCAGTCCCGACGGGGGGTTTTTTGGCTACACCTTC.

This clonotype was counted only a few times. In DNA, the CDR3 is TGCAGTGCTAGTCGGGCCTCTCAGAAATTTATGAACACTGAAGCTTTCTTT. Protein sequence: CSASRASQKFMNTEAFF. The chain combines TRBV20-1 with TRBJ1-1; no reliable D call. Germline V lookup: CDR1 DFQATT, CDR2 SNEGSKA (reference sequence). CDR3 length: 17 residues. Trimming removed 3 bases at V and 0 bases at J, with 20 bases between.

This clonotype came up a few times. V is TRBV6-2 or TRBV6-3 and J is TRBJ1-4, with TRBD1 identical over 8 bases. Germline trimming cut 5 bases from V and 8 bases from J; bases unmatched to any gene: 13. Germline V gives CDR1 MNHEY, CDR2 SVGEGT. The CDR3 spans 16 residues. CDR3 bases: TGTGCCAGCAGTCCCTGGGCAGGGGGCTTGAGGGAAAAACTGTTTTTT. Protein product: CASSPWAGGLREKLFF.

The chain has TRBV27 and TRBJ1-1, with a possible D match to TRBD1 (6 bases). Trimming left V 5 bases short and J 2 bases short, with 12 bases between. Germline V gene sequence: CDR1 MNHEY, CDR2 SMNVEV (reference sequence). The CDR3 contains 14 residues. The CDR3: CASSQQTGNTEAFF. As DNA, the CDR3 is TGTGCCAGCAGTCAGCAGACAGGTAACACTGAAGCTTTCTTT.

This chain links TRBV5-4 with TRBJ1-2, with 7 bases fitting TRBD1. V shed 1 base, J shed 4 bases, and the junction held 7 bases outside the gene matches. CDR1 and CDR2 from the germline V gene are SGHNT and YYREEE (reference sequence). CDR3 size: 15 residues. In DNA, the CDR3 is TGTGCCAGCAGCTTGTTCACAGGGGTGGTCTATGGCTACACCTTC. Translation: CASSLFTGVVYGYTF.

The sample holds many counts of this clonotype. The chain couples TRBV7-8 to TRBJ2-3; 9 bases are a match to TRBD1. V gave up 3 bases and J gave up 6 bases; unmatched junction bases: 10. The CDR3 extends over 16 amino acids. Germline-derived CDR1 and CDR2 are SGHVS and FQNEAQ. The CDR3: CASSFSRDRVADTQYF. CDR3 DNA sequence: TGTGCCAGCAGCTTCTCCCGGGACAGGGTGGCGGATACGCAGTATTTT.

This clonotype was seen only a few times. The CDR3 spells CASSRGTVLRVPYNEQFF. CDR3 bases: TGTGCCAGCAGCCGAGGGACAGTGTTGAGAGTTCCCTACAATGAGCAGTTCTTC. The chain is built from TRBV7-6 and TRBJ2-1, with 7 positions matching TRBD1. Germline loops: CDR1 SGHVS, CDR2 FNYEAQ. The CDR3 spans 18 residues. The junction had 15 bases not matched to a gene; V was cut back by 5 bases and J by 2 bases.

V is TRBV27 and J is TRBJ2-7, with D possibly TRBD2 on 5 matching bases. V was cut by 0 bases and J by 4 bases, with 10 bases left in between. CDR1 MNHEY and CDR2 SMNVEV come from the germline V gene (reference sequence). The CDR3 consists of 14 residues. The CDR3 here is CASSLSGAFYEQYF. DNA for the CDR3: TGTGCCAGCAGTTTATCGGGAGCTTTTTACGAGCAGTACTTC.

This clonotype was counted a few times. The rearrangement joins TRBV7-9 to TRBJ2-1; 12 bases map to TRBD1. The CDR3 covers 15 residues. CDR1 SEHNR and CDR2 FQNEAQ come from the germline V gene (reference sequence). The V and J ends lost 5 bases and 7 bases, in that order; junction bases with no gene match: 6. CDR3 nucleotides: TGTGCCAGCAGCGCCCCGGGACAGGGGGCGAATGAGCAGTTCTTC. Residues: CASSAPGQGANEQFF.

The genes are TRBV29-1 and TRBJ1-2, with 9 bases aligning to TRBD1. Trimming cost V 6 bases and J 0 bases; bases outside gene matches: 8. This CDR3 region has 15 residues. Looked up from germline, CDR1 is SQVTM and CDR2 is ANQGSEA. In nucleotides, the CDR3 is TGCAGCGTCGTCGGACAGGGGCCTACTAACTATGGCTACACCTTC. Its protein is CSVVGQGPTNYGYTF. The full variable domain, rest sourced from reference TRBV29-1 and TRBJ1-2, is SAVISQKPSRDICQRGTSLTIQCQVDSQVTMMFWYRQQPGQSLTLIATANQGSEATYESGFVIDKFPISRPNLTFSTLTVSNMSPEDSSIYLCSVVGQGPTNYGYTFGSGTRLTVV.

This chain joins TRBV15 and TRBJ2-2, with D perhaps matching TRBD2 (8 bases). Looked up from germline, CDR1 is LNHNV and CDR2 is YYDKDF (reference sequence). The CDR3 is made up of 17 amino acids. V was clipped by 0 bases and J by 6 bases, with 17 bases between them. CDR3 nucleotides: TGTGCCACCAGCAGAGACCCCCAGGGGGGACTAGCCGGGGAGCTGTTTTTT. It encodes CATSRDPQGGLAGELFF.

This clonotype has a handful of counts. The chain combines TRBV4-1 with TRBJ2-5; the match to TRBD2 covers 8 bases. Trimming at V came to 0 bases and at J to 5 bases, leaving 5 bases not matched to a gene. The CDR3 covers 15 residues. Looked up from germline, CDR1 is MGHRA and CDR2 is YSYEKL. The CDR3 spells CASSQDREGIETQYF. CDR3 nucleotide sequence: TGCGCCAGCAGCCAAGATCGGGAGGGGATTGAGACCCAGTACTTC.

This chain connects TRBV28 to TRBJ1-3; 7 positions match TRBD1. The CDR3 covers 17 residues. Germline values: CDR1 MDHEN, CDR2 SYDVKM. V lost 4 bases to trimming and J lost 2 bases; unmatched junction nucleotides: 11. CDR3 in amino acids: CASSSPGQQIAGNTIYF. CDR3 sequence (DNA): TGTGCCAGCAGTTCCCCGGGACAGCAGATTGCTGGAAACACCATATATTTT. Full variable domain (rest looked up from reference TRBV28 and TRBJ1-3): DVKVTQSSRYLVKRTGEKVFLECVQDMDHENMFWYRQDPGLGLRLIYFSYDVKMKEKGDIPEGYSVSREKKERFSLILESASTNQTSMYLCASSSPGQQIAGNTIYFGEGSWLTVV.

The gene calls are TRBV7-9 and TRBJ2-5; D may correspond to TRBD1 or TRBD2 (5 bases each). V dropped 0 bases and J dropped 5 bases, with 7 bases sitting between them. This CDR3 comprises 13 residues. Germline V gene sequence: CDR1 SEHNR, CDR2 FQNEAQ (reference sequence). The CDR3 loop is CASSLARDETQYF. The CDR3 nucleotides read TGTGCCAGCAGCTTAGCCAGGGACGAGACCCAGTACTTC. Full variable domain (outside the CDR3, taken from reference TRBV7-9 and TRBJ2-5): DTGVSQNPRHKITKRGQNVTFRCDPISEHNRLYWYRQTLGQGPEFLTYFQNEAQLEKSRLLSDRFSAERPKGSFSTLEIQRTEQGDSAMYLCASSLARDETQYFGPGTRLLVL.

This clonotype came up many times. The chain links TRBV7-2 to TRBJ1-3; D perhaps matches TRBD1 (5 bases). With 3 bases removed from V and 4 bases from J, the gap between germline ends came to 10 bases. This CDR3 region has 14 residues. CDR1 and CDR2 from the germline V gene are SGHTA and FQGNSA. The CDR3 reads CASSLVGAGNTIYF. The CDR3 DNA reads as TGTGCCAGCAGCTTGGTCGGGGCGGGAAACACCATATATTTT.

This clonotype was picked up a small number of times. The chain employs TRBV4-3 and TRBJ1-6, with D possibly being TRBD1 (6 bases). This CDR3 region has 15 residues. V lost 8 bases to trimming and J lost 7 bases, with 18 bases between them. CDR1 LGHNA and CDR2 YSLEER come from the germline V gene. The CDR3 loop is CASASGGRENSPLHF. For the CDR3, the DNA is TGCGCCAGCGCCTCGGGGGGCAGGGAAAATTCACCCCTCCACTTT.